The 25 T cell receptor beta chains given below trace back to one sample, sequenced in a study of blood T cells in healthy people across ages. For the second PCR, which ran for about 7 to 11 cycles, a sample-barcoded 5' primer and a J-beta primer mix were used. TCRdb ran MiXCR on the 5' RACE reads and lists one entry per CDR3 protein. The sample holds around 1,000,000 distinct CDR3 sequences, under 30% seen once. This sample also appeared in a second study, on T cells of mothers and their children.

Sequencing input: blood. The receptors were gathered from a girl aged 2 to 10 in good health.

The J gene is TRBJ2-1, the V gene TRBV27; D not resolved. CDR1 MNHEY and CDR2 SMNVEV come from the germline V gene (reference sequence). The length of the CDR3 is 13 residues. The V end lost 9 bases, the J end lost 2 bases, and 11 bases lay between the germline ends. The CDR3 is CASGILPYNEQFF. The CDR3 DNA reads as TGTGCCAGTGGGATCTTACCCTACAATGAGCAGTTCTTC.

In its sample, this clonotype was seen a few times. V is TRBV25-1 and J is TRBJ2-5; no reliable D call. The CDR3 sequence is 11 residues long. V shed 8 bases and J shed 5 bases, with 9 bases lying between them. Germline V gene sequence: CDR1 MGHDK, CDR2 SYGVNS. DNA of the CDR3: TGTGCCAGCCTTTGGCGCGAGACCCAGTACTTC. Its translation is CASLWRETQYF.

V gene TRBV7-9 combines with J gene TRBJ2-7, with TRBD2 as a possible D gene (5 bases). This CDR3 spans 15 amino acids. The germline V gene has CDR1 SEHNR and CDR2 FQNEAQ (reference sequence). Trimming took off 1 base at V and 1 base at J, with 11 bases between the two ends. The CDR3 DNA follows: TGTGCCAGCAGCTTAGTTTCAACGGGATCCTACGAGCAGTACTTC. Encoded protein: CASSLVSTGSYEQYF.

The chain links TRBV7-2 to TRBJ1-5, with no clear D. V lost 4 bases and J lost 3, with 13 bases in between. This CDR3 has 15 amino acids. Germline CDR1 is SGHTA and CDR2 is FQGNSA. DNA for the CDR3: TGTGCCAGCAGCTATGTGGGAGGGAACAATCAGCCCCAGCATTTT. Protein: CASSYVGGNNQPQHF.

The V and J genes are TRBV20-1 and TRBJ2-1; D is ambiguous. Trimming shortened V by 5 bases and J by 0 bases, and 11 bases separated the two germline ends. The CDR3 extends over 14 amino acids. Germline assignment: CDR1 DFQATT and CDR2 SNEGSKA (reference sequence). Here the CDR3 reads CSAGAWTSYNEQFF. The CDR3 bases are TGCAGTGCTGGAGCCTGGACCTCCTACAATGAGCAGTTCTTC.

This clonotype has only a few counts. V is TRBV4-1 and J is TRBJ2-4, with D perhaps matching TRBD2 (6 bases). The germline V and J ends were trimmed by 1 base and 3 bases, with 10 bases remaining between them. CDR3 length: 15 amino acids. In germline, CDR1 is MGHRA, CDR2 YSYEKL. CDR3 residues: CASSQVPGVKNIQYF. DNA of the CDR3: TGCGCCAGCAGCCAAGTACCGGGGGTCAAAAACATTCAGTACTTC.

There are a few counts of this clonotype. An end of the junction differs from the germline gene, which may be a read error. V usage is TRBV12-3 or TRBV12-4 and J usage is TRBJ2-6; D may correspond to TRBD1 or TRBD2 (7 bases each). The CDR3 has 17 amino acids. CDR3 nucleotides: TGTGCCAGCAAGAGGGGAGGGGGCCACTCTGGGACCAACGTCCTGACTTTC. This codes for CASKRGGGHSGTNVLTF.

This rearrangement joins TRBV6-5 to TRBJ2-5, with 8 bases lining up with TRBD2. Germline CDR1 is MNHEY and CDR2 is SVGAGI. With V trimmed by 10 bases and J by 0 bases, 7 bases remained unmatched. The CDR3 sequence is 14 residues long. This CDR3 is CATAGGLNQETQYF. CDR3 nucleotides: TGTGCCACTGCGGGGGGTTTGAACCAAGAGACCCAGTACTTC.

This clonotype was seen only a few times. This chain links TRBV29-1 with TRBJ2-2; D unresolved. The ends were cut back, 2 bases at V and 2 bases at J, with 12 bases in the middle. The CDR3 loop spans 15 amino acids. The germline V gene encodes CDR1 SQVTM and CDR2 ANQGSEA. The CDR3 coding sequence is TGCAGCGTTGAAAGACGTGGCCTTAACACCGGGGAGCTGTTTTTT. Translation gives CSVERRGLNTGELFF.

This clonotype was observed a few times. J is TRBJ2-3 and V is TRBV6-1; 9 positions agree with TRBD2. The CDR3 totals 16 residues. The V gene end was trimmed by 3 bases and the J gene end by 2 bases; junction bases not matched to a gene: 6. Germline values: CDR1 MNHNS, CDR2 SASEGT. DNA for the CDR3: TGTGCCAGCAGTGAGGGTACTAGCGGGTACACAGATACGCAGTATTTT. Translated, it gives CASSEGTSGYTDTQYF.

The genes are TRBV20-1 and TRBJ2-5; D unresolved. Per the germline V gene, CDR1 is DFQATT and CDR2 is SNEGSKA (reference sequence). The CDR3 sequence is 13 residues long. V lost 3 bases to trimming and J lost 2 bases, with 10 bases between them. In nucleotides, the CDR3 is TGCAGTGCTAGGTACAGAGCTCAAGAGACCCAGTACTTC. Its translation is CSARYRAQETQYF.

This clonotype showed up just once. V and J are TRBV5-1 and TRBJ2-3; TRBD2 matches at 11 bases. In germline, CDR1 is SGHRS, CDR2 YFSETQ. The junction had 13 bases not matched to a gene; V was cut back by 4 bases and J by 6 bases. The CDR3 totals 17 residues. The CDR3 here is CASSPGLAALLKDTQYF. The CDR3 nucleotides read TGCGCCAGCAGCCCGGGACTAGCGGCTCTTTTAAAGGATACGCAGTATTTT.

This clonotype occurred once. J is TRBJ2-1 and V is TRBV18, with TRBD1 matching 9 bases. Germline CDR1 and CDR2: KGHSH and LQKENI. J was trimmed by 6 bases and V by 8 bases; bases with no gene match: 14. This CDR3 is 16 amino acids long. CDR3 residues: CASENTGQGLINEQFF. In DNA, the CDR3 is TGTGCCAGCGAAAATACGGGACAGGGTTTAATCAATGAGCAGTTCTTC.

This clonotype came up a few times. The rearrangement uses TRBV29-1 and TRBJ1-2; perhaps TRBD1 as D (6 bases). Germline lookup yields CDR1 SQVTM and CDR2 ANQGSEA. The CDR3 runs to 12 residues. Trimming left V 3 bases short and J 6 bases short, with 11 bases between. The CDR3 region has the DNA TGCAGCGTTGATGAGGCAGGGGATGGCTACACCTTC. Its protein is CSVDEAGDGYTF. Together with reference TRBV29-1 and TRBJ1-2, the CDR3 gives the full variable domain: SAVISQKPSRDICQRGTSLTIQCQVDSQVTMMFWYRQQPGQSLTLIATANQGSEATYESGFVIDKFPISRPNLTFSTLTVSNMSPEDSSIYLCSVDEAGDGYTFGSGTRLTVV.

J is TRBJ2-1 and V is TRBV7-8; TRBD2 agrees at 8 bases. CDR1 is SGHVS, CDR2 FQNEAQ, per germline. This CDR3 is 17 amino acids long. The junction had 10 bases not matched to a gene; V was cut back by 3 bases and J by 3 bases. In DNA form, the CDR3 reads TGTGCCAGCAGCTTCGGAGACCCGGGACTAGACTACAATGAGCAGTTCTTC. Protein sequence: CASSFGDPGLDYNEQFF.

The rearrangement links TRBV7-6 to TRBJ2-1; D is unresolved. CDR3 size: 13 residues. CDR1 SGHVS and CDR2 FNYEAQ come from the germline V gene. V was cut by 5 bases and J by 7 bases, with 12 bases left in between. The CDR3 protein is CASSLNLANEQFF. CDR3 bases: TGTGCCAGCAGCCTGAATTTAGCAAATGAGCAGTTCTTC.

The chain carries TRBV29-1 and TRBJ1-6; a possible D gene is TRBD1 (5 bases). The germline V gene encodes CDR1 SQVTM and CDR2 ANQGSEA. The V gene lost 4 bases and the J gene lost 10 bases, with 17 bases spanning the gap. The CDR3 runs to 14 residues. The CDR3 nucleotides read TGCAGCGTTGGGGGTGGCAGGGCTGGGTCACCCCTCCACTTT. It translates to CSVGGGRAGSPLHF.

The chain joins TRBV7-9 to TRBJ2-6; the D is unclear. The length of the CDR3 is 10 residues. Germline loops: CDR1 SEHNR, CDR2 FQNEAQ (reference sequence). V lost 11 bases and J 3 bases, leaving 2 bases between the germline ends. The CDR3 sequence: CAFGANVLTF. CDR3 nucleotide sequence: TGTGCCTTTGGGGCCAACGTCCTGACTTTC.

V is TRBV6-5 and J is TRBJ1-1, with a weak D call TRBD1 (6 bases). The CDR3 runs 13 residues. V was trimmed by 5 bases and J by 8 bases, leaving 15 bases between them. Germline CDR1 and CDR2: MNHEY and SVGAGI. Here the CDR3 DNA reads TGTGCCAGCAGTAGAAACAGGGTGGGGGAAGCTTTCTTT. It yields the protein CASSRNRVGEAFF.

The J gene is TRBJ2-1, the V gene TRBV3-1; 9 bases are a match to TRBD2. The CDR3 length is 15 residues. Germline V lookup: CDR1 LGHDT, CDR2 YNNKEL (reference sequence). V lost 0 bases to trimming and J lost 7 bases; unmatched junction nucleotides: 4. The CDR3 loop is CASSQDPLAGNEQFF. As DNA, the CDR3 is TGTGCCAGCAGCCAAGATCCCCTAGCGGGGAATGAGCAGTTCTTC.

This clonotype was seen only a few times. The chain is built from TRBV9 and TRBJ2-5; D is undetermined. The CDR3 has 13 amino acids. The germline CDR1 and CDR2 sequences are SGDLS and YYNGEE. V gave up 0 bases and J gave up 5 bases, with 8 bases separating them. CDR3 DNA sequence: TGTGCCAGCAGCGTAGGGTTTCTGGAGACCCAGTACTTC. Residues: CASSVGFLETQYF.

This clonotype was recorded once. The chain has TRBV2 and TRBJ2-7; D is undetermined. The CDR3 contains 15 residues. V shed 0 bases and J shed 1 base, with 10 bases lying between them. Germline lookup yields CDR1 SNHLY and CDR2 FYNNEI. DNA for the CDR3: TGTGCCAGCAGTGAAGCGTTTTTAGTGTCCTACGAGCAGTACGTC. It is translated as CASSEAFLVSYEQYV.

The J gene is TRBJ2-7, the V gene TRBV4-3; TRBD1 matches 12 bases. CDR1 LGHNA and CDR2 YSLEER come from the germline V gene. This CDR3 has 15 amino acids. Trimming took 5 bases from V and 3 from J; bases not matched to a gene: 5. The CDR3 coding sequence is TGCGCCAGCAGCGGAGGGACAGGGGGCTTCTACGAGCAGTACTTC. This translates into CASSGGTGGFYEQYF.

This clonotype turned up a few times. V is TRBV29-1 and J is TRBJ2-3, with 7 bases lining up with TRBD2. The CDR3 is made up of 17 amino acids. The V and J ends lost 1 base and 5 bases, in that order; junction bases with no gene match: 15. The germline gives CDR1 SQVTM, CDR2 ANQGSEA. The DNA for the CDR3 is TGCAGCGTTGAAGGTTTTCAAGCGGGGAGACCGGGAGATACGCAGTATTTT. It translates to CSVEGFQAGRPGDTQYF.

This clonotype was observed a few times. J is TRBJ2-7 and V is TRBV11-1; D ambiguous. V dropped 5 bases and J dropped 6 bases, with 8 bases sitting between them. Germline CDR1 is SGHAT and CDR2 is FQDESV (reference sequence). The CDR3 length is 11 residues. CDR3 DNA: TGTGCCAGCAGCGACGAACCCGAGCAGTACTTC. Its translation: CASSDEPEQYF.